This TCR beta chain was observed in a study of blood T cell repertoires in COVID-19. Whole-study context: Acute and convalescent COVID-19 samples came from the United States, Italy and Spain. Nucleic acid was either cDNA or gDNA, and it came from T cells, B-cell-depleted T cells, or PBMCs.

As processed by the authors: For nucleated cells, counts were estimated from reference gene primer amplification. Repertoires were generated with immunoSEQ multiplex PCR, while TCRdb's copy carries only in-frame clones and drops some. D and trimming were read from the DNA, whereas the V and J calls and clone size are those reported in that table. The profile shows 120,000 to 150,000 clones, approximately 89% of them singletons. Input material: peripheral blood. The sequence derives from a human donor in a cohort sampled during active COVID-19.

The CDR3 DNA follows: TGTGCCAGCAGCTTAAACCCAGCGGGCAGCACAGATACGCAGTATTTT. Protein: CASSLNPAGSTDTQYF. The chain combines TRBV7-6 with TRBJ2-3, with TRBD2 as a possible D gene (6 bases). The CDR3 length is 16 residues. Germline CDR1 SGHVS, CDR2 FNYEAQ. The V and J ends lost 2 bases and 0 bases respectively, with 12 bases between them.